Shown below are 30 T cell receptor beta chains from a single sample sequenced in a study of cytomegalovirus exposure and HLA in healthy donors. Primers: 60 Vbeta forward and 13 Jbeta reverse. Using immunoSEQ multiplex PCR, the repertoire was profiled, and TCRdb retains in-frame clones only, with some absent. The table lists about 62,000 clones, more than 70% of them singletons. The sequenced sample consisted of PBMCs. All receptors come from a woman in her twenties or thirties in good health and CMV-seronegative.

The rearrangement joins TRBV6-5 to TRBJ2-7, with unresolved D. The CDR3 length is 13 residues. Germline V lookup: CDR1 MNHEY, CDR2 SVGAGI. The V and J ends lost 2 bases and 2 bases respectively, with 7 bases between them. The CDR3 nucleotides are TGTGCCAGCAGTTACGGCAGAACCTACGAGCAGTACTTC. Translation gives CASSYGRTYEQYF.

The gene calls are TRBV5-4 and TRBJ1-1; no firm D call. The CDR3 is 12 residues long. V was shortened by 4 bases and J by 8 bases, with 12 bases between the two germline ends. The germline V gene encodes CDR1 SGHNT and CDR2 YYREEE (reference sequence). Here the CDR3 reads CASSQGRGEAFF. The CDR3 DNA is TGTGCCAGCAGCCAAGGACGGGGAGAAGCTTTCTTT. Variable domain in full (rest from reference TRBV5-4 and TRBJ1-1): ETGVTQSPTHLIKTRGQQVTLRCSSQSGHNTVSWYQQALGQGPQFIFQYYREEENGRGNFPPRFSGLQFPNYSSELNVNALELDDSALYLCASSQGRGEAFFGQGTRLTVV.

The chain uses TRBV5-8 and TRBJ2-7; 10 bases match TRBD1. This CDR3 is built from 14 residues. Germline lookup yields CDR1 SGHTS and CDR2 YDEGEE. Trimming removed 0 bases from V and 6 bases from J; junction bases left unmatched: 3. This CDR3 reads CASSLVGQGIEQYF. The CDR3 nucleotides read TGTGCCAGCAGCTTGGTGGGACAGGGGATCGAGCAGTACTTC.

The rearrangement joins TRBV11-3 to TRBJ2-7; no firm D call. Per the germline V gene, CDR1 is SGHNT and CDR2 is YENEEA. The CDR3 sequence is 12 residues long. The V gene lost 3 bases and the J gene lost 3 bases, with 6 bases spanning the gap. Here the CDR3 DNA reads TGTGCCAGCAGCTTCGGTGGCTACGAGCAGTACTTC. Its protein product is CASSFGGYEQYF.

The CDR3 here is CASSLEPGQGASGYTF. In DNA, the CDR3 is TGTGCCAGCAGCTTAGAACCGGGACAGGGGGCAAGTGGCTACACCTTC. The chain couples TRBV11-1 to TRBJ1-2, with TRBD1 matching 12 bases. The ends lost 1 base at V and 7 bases at J; junction bases unmatched: 7. The CDR3 has 16 residues. Germline lookup yields CDR1 SGHAT and CDR2 FQDESV (reference sequence).

The chain joins TRBV7-2 to TRBJ2-2; D unresolved. Germline CDR1 SGHTA, CDR2 FQGNSA. The CDR3 sequence is 15 residues long. V dropped 3 bases and J dropped 0 bases, with 8 bases sitting between them. CDR3 DNA sequence: TGTGCCAGCAGCTTCTTTGCGTCGAACACCGGGGAGCTGTTTTTT. Protein product: CASSFFASNTGELFF.

Remarks on this clone: The junction differs from germline at one of its ends, possibly a read error. This chain links TRBV7-9 with TRBJ1-5; no reliable D call. This CDR3 has 13 residues. Germline V gene lookup returns CDR1 SEHNR and CDR2 FQNEAQ (reference sequence). CDR3 sequence: CSSSLDGYQPQHF. The CDR3 DNA sequence: TGTTCCAGCAGCTTAGACGGTTATCAGCCCCAGCATTTT.

This clone occurred a few times. V gene TRBV27 combines with J gene TRBJ2-3, with D possibly matching TRBD2 (6 bases). CDR1 is MNHEY, CDR2 SMNVEV, per germline (reference sequence). The CDR3 contains 14 residues. V was shortened by 5 bases and J by 6 bases, with 15 bases between the two germline ends. CDR3 in amino acids: CASSPTSYPDTQYF. The DNA of the CDR3 is TGTGCCAGCAGTCCTACTAGCTATCCCGATACGCAGTATTTT.

The chain couples TRBV2 to TRBJ2-2; TRBD2 might be the D (5 bases). Germline loops: CDR1 SNHLY, CDR2 FYNNEI. This CDR3 comprises 15 residues. V was cut by 9 bases and J by 0 bases, with 14 bases left in between. CDR3 in DNA: TGTGCCAGGCGGTGGGCGGGCTCGAACACCGGGGAGCTGTTTTTT. It encodes CARRWAGSNTGELFF.

This chain links TRBV1 with TRBJ2-1; TRBD2, the table's D call, lacks a check against the DNA. TRBV1 is designated a pseudogene. CDR3 length: 16 residues. The CDR3 is CTSSQDLAGGRNEQFF. In DNA form, the CDR3 reads TGCACCAGCAGCCAAGATCTCGCGGGAGGCCGCAATGAGCAGTTCTTC.

This chain joins TRBV28 and TRBJ1-5; D is ambiguous. Trimming took 7 bases from V and 5 from J, leaving 12 bases between them. The CDR3 has 13 residues. Per the germline V gene, CDR1 is MDHEN and CDR2 is SYDVKM. The CDR3 bases are TGTGCCAGCACTCAGAGAGGTTATCAGCCCCAGCATTTT. It translates to CASTQRGYQPQHF.

V usage is TRBV28 and J usage is TRBJ1-5; TRBD1 aligns across 7 bases. This CDR3 comprises 16 residues. Looked up from germline, CDR1 is MDHEN and CDR2 is SYDVKM. The V and J ends lost 2 bases and 6 bases, in that order; junction bases with no gene match: 10. The CDR3 spells CASSLRGQVLGQPQHF. Here the CDR3 DNA reads TGTGCCAGCAGTTTAAGGGGGCAGGTTCTCGGTCAGCCCCAGCATTTT.

This clone came up once. The chain couples TRBV20-1 to TRBJ2-4; D perhaps matches TRBD2 (6 bases). Trimming shortened V by 6 bases and J by 8 bases, and 11 bases separated the two germline ends. The germline V gene encodes CDR1 DFQATT and CDR2 SNEGSKA (reference sequence). The CDR3 contains 11 residues. The CDR3 nucleotides are TGCAGTGCCGGAGGGTGGGACATTCAGTACTTC. It specifies CSAGGWDIQYF.

The chain combines TRBV6-1 with TRBJ2-1; TRBD2 agrees at 14 bases. The CDR3 spans 15 residues. Germline CDR1 reads MNHNS; CDR2 reads SASEGT. The ends lost 3 bases at V and 14 bases at J; junction bases unmatched: 9. This chain's CDR3 is CASSDGLAGGPQEFF. In DNA, the CDR3 is TGTGCCAGCAGTGACGGACTAGCGGGAGGCCCTCAGGAGTTCTTC.

CDR3 protein: CSVQTGSEQFF. The CDR3 bases are TGCAGCGTCCAAACAGGGAGTGAGCAGTTCTTC. The rearrangement uses TRBV29-1 and TRBJ2-1; a possible D gene is TRBD1 (6 bases). The CDR3 length is 11 residues. V lost 6 bases, J lost 9 bases, and 12 bases lay in between. Per germline, CDR1 SQVTM and CDR2 ANQGSEA.

This chain uses TRBV6-6 with TRBJ1-1, with a tentative D call TRBD1 (5 bases). The CDR3 contains 13 residues. CDR1 is MNHNY, CDR2 SVGAGI, per germline (reference sequence). V lost 7 bases to trimming and J lost 1 base, with 10 bases between them. The DNA of the CDR3 is TGTGCCAGCAACGCCGACAGGAACACTGAAGCTTTCTTT. This translates into CASNADRNTEAFF.

The chain employs TRBV5-6 and TRBJ2-1, with D hard to call. V was trimmed by 1 base and J by 3 bases, leaving 5 bases between them. CDR1 SGHDT and CDR2 YYEEEE come from the germline V gene. The CDR3 runs 13 residues. CDR3 DNA sequence: TGTGCCAGCAGCTTGCCCGGCTACAATGAGCAGTTCTTC. It codes for CASSLPGYNEQFF.

The rearrangement uses TRBV19 and TRBJ2-1; maybe TRBD2 (6 bases). Deletions cut 8 bases from V and 7 bases from J, with 15 bases between. The CDR3 is 13 amino acids. Germline V gene data show CDR1 as LNHDA and CDR2 as SQIVND (reference sequence). CDR3 DNA sequence: TGTGCCAGTTCTTTCTCGGGGGATAATGAGCAGTTCTTC. It encodes CASSFSGDNEQFF.

The J gene is TRBJ1-5, the V gene TRBV4-1; D perhaps matches TRBD1 (5 bases). V lost 4 bases to trimming and J lost 6 bases, with 7 bases between them. The CDR3 contains 12 residues. Germline V gene lookup returns CDR1 MGHRA and CDR2 YSYEKL. CDR3 protein: CASSLQGQPQHF. The CDR3 bases are TGCGCCAGCAGCCTCCAGGGTCAGCCCCAGCATTTT.

The chain joins TRBV6-5 to TRBJ2-1; 7 bases map to TRBD1. Germline trimming cut 5 bases from V and 7 bases from J; bases unmatched to any gene: 11. Germline values: CDR1 MNHEY, CDR2 SVGAGI. The CDR3 covers 15 residues. The CDR3 nucleotides are TGTGCCAGCAGTCCCCGAGGGGGCCCGGAGAATGAGCAGTTCTTC. Protein: CASSPRGGPENEQFF.

V and J are TRBV6-6 and TRBJ2-1, with a weak D call TRBD1 (5 bases). This CDR3 has 12 residues. Trimming removed 6 bases at V and 8 bases at J, with 11 bases between. Germline-derived CDR1 and CDR2 are MNHNY and SVGAGI (reference sequence). Here the CDR3 DNA reads TGTGCCAGCAGCGCCACAGGTCATGAGCAGTTCTTC. Translated: CASSATGHEQFF.

V gene TRBV7-9 combines with J gene TRBJ2-5; 13 bases are a match to TRBD2. This CDR3 has 16 amino acids. Germline-derived CDR1 and CDR2 are SEHNR and FQNEAQ (reference sequence). J was trimmed by 2 bases and V by 5 bases; bases with no gene match: 5. CDR3 in amino acids: CASSRLAGGPQETQYF. Here the CDR3 DNA reads TGTGCCAGCAGCCGACTAGCGGGAGGACCGCAAGAGACCCAGTACTTC.

The V call is TRBV9, the J call TRBJ1-1, with D maybe TRBD1 (5 bases). V was clipped by 0 bases and J by 0 bases, with 6 bases between them. Germline V lookup: CDR1 SGDLS, CDR2 YYNGEE. There are 14 residues in the CDR3. The CDR3 DNA reads as TGTGCCAGCAGCGTAGGGGACTTGAACACTGAAGCTTTCTTT. Translating it yields CASSVGDLNTEAFF.

The rearrangement joins TRBV5-4 to TRBJ2-3; D might be TRBD2 (6 bases). V lost 6 bases, J lost 10 bases, and 21 bases lay in between. Germline CDR1 SGHNT, CDR2 YYREEE (reference sequence). This CDR3 has 14 amino acids. CDR3 sequence: CASTMGGSKNPQYF. The CDR3 DNA reads as TGTGCCAGCACCATGGGAGGTAGCAAAAACCCGCAGTATTTT. Variable domain in full (rest from reference TRBV5-4 and TRBJ2-3): ETGVTQSPTHLIKTRGQQVTLRCSSQSGHNTVSWYQQALGQGPQFIFQYYREEENGRGNFPPRFSGLQFPNYSSELNVNALELDDSALYLCASTMGGSKNPQYFGPGTRLTVL.

This clone showed up just a few times. In the same sample, other DNA sequences code for this CDR3. The chain couples TRBV29-1 to TRBJ2-7, with a weak D call TRBD2 (5 bases). Trimming pared 5 bases from V and 2 bases from J, leaving 19 bases between. Germline values: CDR1 SQVTM, CDR2 ANQGSEA. The CDR3 length is 15 residues. The CDR3 bases are TGCAGCGTTTTTCTCGAGGGAGAGACGGCCTACGAGCAGTACTTC. Its translation is CSVFLEGETAYEQYF.

This clone was counted between two and nine times. Here the CDR3 DNA reads TGTGCCAGCAGTACCCCTTGGGGGGGGAACACTGAAGCTTTCTTT. Its protein is CASSTPWGGNTEAFF. The chain joins TRBV28 to TRBJ1-1, with D possibly TRBD1 on 5 matching bases. V lost 5 bases and J 1 base, leaving 14 bases between the germline ends. The CDR3 runs to 15 residues. From germline, CDR1 is MDHEN and CDR2 SYDVKM. The variable domain in full, completed from reference TRBV28 and TRBJ1-1, reads DVKVTQSSRYLVKRTGEKVFLECVQDMDHENMFWYRQDPGLGLRLIYFSYDVKMKEKGDIPEGYSVSREKKERFSLILESASTNQTSMYLCASSTPWGGNTEAFFGQGTRLTVV.

This clone occurred once. The chain uses TRBV4-2 and TRBJ2-7, with TRBD2 matching 12 bases. With V trimmed by 4 bases and J by 2 bases, 3 bases remained unmatched. Germline CDR1 LGHNA, CDR2 YNFKEQ. This CDR3 contains 15 residues. The CDR3, as DNA: TGTGCCAGCAGCCTGGGACTAGCGGGCCCCTACGAGCAGTACTTC. This translates into CASSLGLAGPYEQYF.

V gene TRBV7-9 combines with J gene TRBJ1-2; maybe TRBD1 (5 bases). The ends were cut back, 1 base at V and 4 bases at J, with 19 bases in the middle. From germline, CDR1 is SEHNR and CDR2 FQNEAQ (reference sequence). The CDR3 consists of 17 residues. CDR3 in DNA: TGTGCCAGCAGCTTAGGGCGTCGGTCCCAGGGCCGCTATGGCTACACCTTC. Protein product: CASSLGRRSQGRYGYTF.

This chain links TRBV30 with TRBJ2-5; TRBD1 might be the D (5 bases). In germline, CDR1 is GTSNPN, CDR2 SVGIG (reference sequence). The CDR3 runs 15 residues. The V end was cut by 0 bases, the J end by 4 bases, with 15 bases between. The CDR3 DNA follows: TGTGCCTGGAGTGTACTGGGTGGGGCCGGAGAGACCCAGTACTTC. Protein product: CAWSVLGGAGETQYF.

The chain couples TRBV18 to TRBJ2-1, with 12 bases lining up with TRBD1. The length of the CDR3 is 16 residues. The J segment lost 7 bases and the V segment lost 4 bases, leaving 8 bases of the junction unmatched. Germline V gives CDR1 KGHSH, CDR2 LQKENI. The CDR3 sequence: CASSHGTGGIINEQFF. In DNA, the CDR3 is TGTGCCAGCTCACACGGGACAGGGGGCATCATAAATGAGCAGTTCTTC.